Sequencing of this T cell receptor (beta chain) was carried out in a study of Ad26.COV2.S vaccination and SARS-CoV-2 variants. Overall study: Intramuscular Ad26.COV2.S doses were given once or twice, 56 days apart. The study, taken as a whole, reports: Possibly, TCR breadth and depth analyses underestimated total T cell responses.

This table comes from immunoSEQ multiplex PCR, and its TCRdb copy is limited to in-frame clones, with some not included. The table shows 300,000 to 350,000 clones, with around 90% occurring only once. A remark on this clone: No antigen is known for it.

This sample's treatment: about 20 received Ad26.COV2.S at low or high dose, single or two shots; 5 received placebo; per-sample allocation not given. At day 63 after the first vaccine or placebo injection, samples were drawn. V lost 6 bases to trimming and J lost 3 bases, with 5 bases between them. The CDR3 runs to 11 residues. The germline V gene encodes CDR1 LNHDA and CDR2 SQIVND (reference sequence). This receptor was identified in a person between 18 and 65 years old who received the Ad26.COV2.S COVID-19 vaccine or a placebo. Sequencing was performed on peripheral blood, taken in a trial of Ad26.COV2.S vaccine versus placebo. The chain has TRBV19 and TRBJ1-2, with D uncertain. This chain's CDR3 is CASRWDYGYTF. The CDR3 DNA reads TGTGCCAGTAGGTGGGACTATGGCTACACCTTC.